The clone carrying this T cell receptor (beta chain) was recorded many times. The antigen remains undetermined. This specimen comes from a study of T cell repertoires in cytomegalovirus infection. General study findings and limits: What dominated the ex vivo response were HLA-C-restricted CMV-specific TCR beta clonotypes.

TCRdb redid the calling of the reads with MiXCR, one entry per CDR3 protein. This table holds around 440,000 distinct CDR3 sequences, about 11% found once. The trim removed 4 bases at V and 0 bases at J, leaving 3 bases unmatched. Germline V gene sequence: CDR1 SGHTA, CDR2 FQGNSA. The length of the CDR3 is 16 residues. The rearrangement links TRBV7-2 to TRBJ2-1; 10 nucleotides align to TRBD2. The TCR was taken from a human donor in good health (CMV status not recorded). Some clones in this sample may be carry-over from other donors' samples. The sequencing input was PBMCs. The CDR3 loop reads CASSWTSGSSYNEQFF. DNA of the CDR3: TGTGCCAGCAGCTGGACTAGCGGTAGCTCCTACAATGAGCAGTTCTTC. Full variable domain (remainder filled in from reference TRBV7-2 and TRBJ2-1): GAGVSQSPSNKVTEKGKDVELRCDPISGHTALYWYRQSLGQGLEFLIYFQGNSAPDKSGLPSDRFSAERTGGSVSTLTIQRTQQEDSAVYLCASSWTSGSSYNEQFFGPGTRLTVL.